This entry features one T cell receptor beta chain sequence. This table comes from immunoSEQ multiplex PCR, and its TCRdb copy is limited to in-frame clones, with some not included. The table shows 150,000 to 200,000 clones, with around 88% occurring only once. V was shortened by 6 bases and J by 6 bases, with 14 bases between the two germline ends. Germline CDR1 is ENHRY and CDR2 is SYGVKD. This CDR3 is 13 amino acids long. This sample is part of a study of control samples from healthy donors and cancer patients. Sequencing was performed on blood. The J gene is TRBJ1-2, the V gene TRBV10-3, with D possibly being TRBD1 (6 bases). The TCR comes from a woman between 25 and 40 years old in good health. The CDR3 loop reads CAIRGTGLDGYTF. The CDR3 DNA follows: TGTGCCATCAGAGGTACAGGGCTCGATGGCTACACCTTC.